The subject of this entry is one TCR beta chain. Its antigen remains unidentified. Base qualities are not provided; no much larger clone lies one nucleotide away. This specimen belongs to a study of blood T cell repertoires in COVID-19 (dated by TCRdb to about 2020). The study in broad terms: Collaborator samples came from the United States, Italy and Spain and covered acute and convalescent phases of COVID-19. A freely available public database, intended as a resource for researchers studying the immune response to SARS-CoV-2, is where the repertoires were released. The prospective study material was composed of cDNA or gDNA derived from T cells, B-cell-depleted T cells, or PBMCs. Samples came from the ongoing ImmuneRACE study (first 160 participants) plus 1,254 subjects from 6 global collaborators. The sample metadata nearly always contained a de-identified subject ID, COVID-19 status, age in years and sex. Subjects who had been exposed to COVID-19, were actively infected with it, or had recovered from it provided the deeply sampled blood TCRbeta repertoires that made up the dataset. Where available, HLA class I and class II types were taken from metadata supplied by the sample provider and were not determined by assay-based typing.

One collaborating source in Seattle enrolled patients during active infection and followed them longitudinally through the course of disease. Whole blood was collected in K2EDTA tubes by collaborating institutions according to the institutions' own protocols. For TCRbeta analysis, collaborators shipped samples in one of three forms: frozen whole blood, isolated PBMCs, or DNA extracted from either of those sample types. The immunoSEQ Assay, a bias-controlled multiplex PCR, was used to amplify TCRbeta CDR3 regions from genomic DNA. Under the source paper's analysis protocol: Within the assay, amplification of reference gene primers was used to estimate how many nucleated cells each sample contained. To quantify the absolute abundance of each unique TCRbeta CDR3 rearrangement, sequence reads were collapsed and filtered. For each sample, productive Simpson clonality was calculated by taking the square root of Simpson's diversity index across productive rearrangements. Sourced from immuneACCESS, this table was stored by TCRdb with only in-frame sequences that have V and J called. A share of the clones is absent; for the studies checked, an unresolved V gene accounts for under half, and the remainder has no known explanation. Clonal size and the V and J genes are those of that table, whereas D and trimming came from the DNA. This sample has around 220,000 clones in its table, and 82% of those were observed once. The ten largest clones add up to roughly 8.2% of the sample.

Here is what the overall study found, with its caveats: The quantity of clinical and demographic metadata differed by source and by participant and was supplied without curation.

Trimmed from V: 4 bases; trimmed from J: 3 bases; junction bases lacking a gene match: 3. From the cysteine up to the phenylalanine, the CDR3 has a length of 14 residues. Of all the DNA, just the CDR3 is kept, 42 bases in frame from base 1. Based on the germline V gene (reference sequence), the CDR1 and CDR2 sequences are WNHNN and SYGVQD. Here the chain combines TRBV10-1 and TRBJ1-1, and 9 junction bases match TRBD1. Sequenced material: peripheral blood. This clonotype originated in a woman aged 80 or over with COVID-19, enrolled during active disease. For the CDR3, the sequence is CASSAGTGYTEAFF. The nucleotide sequence reads as follows: TGCGCCAGCAGTGCCGGGACAGGGTACACTGAAGCTTTCTTT.